The source of this T cell receptor beta chain is a study of CD8 T cells in Susac syndrome. Germline V CDR1 and CDR2: LNHNV, YYDKDF (reference sequence). The junction had 6 bases not matched to a gene; V was cut back by 3 bases and J by 7 bases. The CDR3 sequence is 15 residues long. RNA in amounts of about 0.45 to 1 ug was reverse transcribed with random hexamers. TCRdb used MiXCR to reprocess the immunoSEQ multiplex PCR reads, holding one entry per CDR3 protein. The sample carries 71,000 or so distinct CDR3 sequences, just over 95% recorded once. V gene TRBV15 combines with J gene TRBJ2-4, with 10 positions matching TRBD1. Sequencing was performed on CD4+ T cells from PBMCs. This clonotype was obtained from a human donor with multiple sclerosis. CDR3 in DNA: TGTGCCACCAGCAGGGACAGGGGGGACGGGAACATTCAGTACTTC. Its translation is CATSRDRGDGNIQYF. The entire variable domain, with the rest obtained from reference TRBV15 and TRBJ2-4, is as follows: DAMVIQNPRYQVTQFGKPVTLSCSQTLNHNVMYWYQQKSSQAPKLLFHYYDKDFNNEADTPDNFQSRRPNTSFCFLDIRSPGLGDTAMYLCATSRDRGDGNIQYFGAGTRLSVL.